This T cell receptor (beta chain) comes out of a study of T-cell memory formation after mild COVID-19. The overall study: There were largely donor-specific TCR clusters. Broader study findings: Contracting clones from day 15 to 85 showed balanced CD4/CD8; later expanders favored CD4+. Among CD4+ contracting clones, most were CM and EM, and CD8+ ones EMRA.

V was shortened by 1 base and J by 1 base, with 9 bases between the two germline ends. There are 15 residues in the CDR3. CDR1 and CDR2 (germline): SGHRS, YFSETQ. For this clonotype: Its antigen is currently unknown.

TCRdb processed the 5' RACE reads anew with MiXCR; each CDR3 protein has one entry. The table shows hundreds of thousands of distinct CDR3 sequences, with roughly 20% occurring only once. The sequencing input was PBMCs or a T cell subset sorted from them (not recorded which). V gene TRBV5-1 combines with J gene TRBJ2-1; D remains unclear. The receptor was derived from an adult woman who had mild COVID-19 (a few samples of this study predate the infection). Cell type and time point are not known. CDR3 protein: CASSLYPVSYNEQFF. The CDR3 region has the DNA TGCGCCAGCAGCTTGTACCCGGTATCCTACAATGAGCAGTTCTTC.